The 9 T cell receptor beta chains below were found in one sample sequenced in a study of T cells in Graves' hyperthyroidism and ophthalmopathy. The CDR3 regions of TCR beta were amplified from RNA transcripts. In the first-round RT-PCR of the TCR CDR3, the HTBI primer set was used. MiXCR, run by TCRdb on the multiplex PCR reads, gives a single entry per CDR3 protein. The sample lists roughly 510,000 distinct CDR3 sequences; around 21% were seen once. The specimen was blood. These receptors all stem from a man aged 18-30 years with Graves' hyperthyroidism.

CDR3 residues: CSAGTPRGPGEELFF. The CDR3 DNA is TGCAGTGCTGGGACCCCTCGGGGGCCCGGCGAGGAGCTTTTCTTT. This chain uses TRBV20-1 with TRBJ1-1; D is possibly TRBD1 (6 bases). Germline lookup yields CDR1 DFQATT and CDR2 SNEGSKA (reference sequence). The CDR3 extends over 15 amino acids. The V and J ends lost 5 bases and 13 bases respectively, with 29 bases between them.

The J gene is TRBJ2-5, the V gene TRBV4-1; 8 positions agree with TRBD1. Germline loops: CDR1 MGHRA, CDR2 YSYEKL. There are 15 residues in the CDR3. J gave up 5 bases and V 6 bases, and 11 bases lay outside the gene matches. CDR3 loop: CASSLDRGLIETQYF. The CDR3 nucleotides are TGCGCCAGCAGTCTCGACAGGGGCCTTATTGAGACCCAGTACTTC.

The V call is TRBV20-1, the J call TRBJ2-5, with D perhaps assigned TRBD1 or TRBD2 (5 bases each). Germline CDR1 is DFQATT and CDR2 is SNEGSKA (reference sequence). Trimming stripped 4 bases from V and 1 base from J, with 13 bases between. There are 14 residues in the CDR3. CDR3 residues: CSAIAGSPQETQYF. The CDR3 DNA is TGCAGTGCTATTGCAGGGAGCCCCCAAGAGACCCAGTACTTC.

The rearrangement links TRBV28 to TRBJ2-2; 8 nucleotides align to TRBD1. CDR1 and CDR2 (germline): MDHEN, SYDVKM. The length of the CDR3 is 16 residues. V shed 3 bases, J shed 4 bases, and the junction held 7 bases outside the gene matches. DNA for the CDR3: TGTGCCAGCAGTTTTCATACAGGGGGGTCCACCGGGGAGCTGTTTTTT. This sequence encodes CASSFHTGGSTGELFF.

The chain joins TRBV6-1 to TRBJ2-5; D may be TRBD1 (5 bases). V was shortened by 5 bases and J by 2 bases, with 15 bases between the two germline ends. CDR1 and CDR2 from the germline V gene are MNHNS and SASEGT. CDR3 size: 15 residues. The CDR3 DNA reads as TGTGCCAGCAGTCCAGGGCAGGGATGGCAAGAGACCCAGTACTTC. Its translation: CASSPGQGWQETQYF.

This clonotype was counted between two and nine times. A read error is possible here, since a much larger clone lies one base away. The V and J genes are TRBV27 and TRBJ1-1, with D uncertain. The germline CDR1 and CDR2 sequences are MNHEY and SMNVEV (reference sequence). This CDR3 region has 14 residues. CDR3 nucleotide sequence: TGTGCCAGCGGTTTACCGGGGATGAACACTGAAGCTTTCTTT. Residues: CASGLPGMNTEAFF.

This clonotype was detected only a few times. The rearrangement links TRBV20-1 to TRBJ1-2, with a possible D match to TRBD1 (5 bases). The CDR3 covers 13 residues. V was pared by 5 bases and J by 5 bases, with 15 bases between. The germline gives CDR1 DFQATT, CDR2 SNEGSKA (reference sequence). CDR3 nucleotides: TGCAGTGCTCGAGCGGGGGTCCATTATGGCTACACCTTC. This sequence encodes CSARAGVHYGYTF.

The chain couples TRBV7-9 to TRBJ1-1; D gene ambiguous. The germline V and J ends were trimmed by 0 bases and 8 bases, with 7 bases remaining between them. This CDR3 spans 12 amino acids. Germline assignment: CDR1 SEHNR and CDR2 FQNEAQ (reference sequence). For the CDR3, the DNA is TGTGCCAGCAGCTTAGCGGGTAACGAAGCTTTCTTT. This encodes CASSLAGNEAFF.

This clonotype was observed at least ten times. The chain couples TRBV11-2 to TRBJ1-2; the match to TRBD1 covers 7 bases. The CDR3 is 15 residues long. The V gene's germline CDR1 is SGHAT and CDR2 FQNNGV. Germline trimming cut 3 bases from V and 4 bases from J; bases unmatched to any gene: 8. The CDR3 reads CASSFEDRTTYGYTF. The CDR3 DNA reads TGTGCCAGCAGCTTTGAGGACAGGACCACCTATGGCTACACCTTC.